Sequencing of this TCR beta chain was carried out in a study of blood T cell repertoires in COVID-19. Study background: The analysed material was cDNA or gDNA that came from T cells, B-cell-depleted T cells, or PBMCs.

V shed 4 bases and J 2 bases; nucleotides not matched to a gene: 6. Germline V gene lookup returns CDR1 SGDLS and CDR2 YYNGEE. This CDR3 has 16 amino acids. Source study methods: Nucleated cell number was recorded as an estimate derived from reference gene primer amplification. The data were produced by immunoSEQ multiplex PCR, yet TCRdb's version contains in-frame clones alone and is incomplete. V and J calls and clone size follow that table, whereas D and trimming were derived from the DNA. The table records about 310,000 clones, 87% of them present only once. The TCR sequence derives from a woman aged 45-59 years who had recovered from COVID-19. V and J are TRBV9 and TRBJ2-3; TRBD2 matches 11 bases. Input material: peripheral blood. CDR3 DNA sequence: TGTGCCAGCAGCCTGCGACTAGCGGGGATCACAGATACGCAGTATTTT. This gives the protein CASSLRLAGITDTQYF.